The 7 T cell receptor beta chains presented below share a single source sample, sequenced in a study of shared clonotypes between healthy human individuals. The repertoire was sequenced with immunoSEQ multiplex PCR; TCRdb's copy has only in-frame clones and lacks some. There are about 580,000 clones in the sample; more than 95% occur only once, and 0.3% to 0.35% lies in the top ten. Naive CD8 cells lacked CD45RO, underwent positive selection for CCR7 and left out terminally differentiated effector memory CD45RA+ cells. Sequencing used naive CD8+ T cells sorted from blood. These receptors all come from a man aged 30-40 years in good health.

The chain employs TRBV11-2 and TRBJ2-2, with TRBD1 matching 7 bases. CDR1 is SGHAT, CDR2 FQNNGV, per germline. The CDR3 contains 14 residues. Unmatched junction bases numbered 8, after V lost 8 bases and J lost 5 bases. The chain's CDR3 is CASWPGTVTGELFF. The CDR3 bases are TGTGCCAGCTGGCCCGGGACAGTGACCGGGGAGCTGTTTTTT.

The chain employs TRBV27 and TRBJ1-1, with D maybe TRBD1 (5 bases). The germline V gene has CDR1 MNHEY and CDR2 SMNVEV (reference sequence). The CDR3 has 13 residues. Trimming took 2 bases from V and 7 from J, leaving 11 bases between them. In nucleotides, the CDR3 is TGTGCCAGCAGTTTACGCGGACAAGATGAAGCTTTCTTT. It encodes CASSLRGQDEAFF.

The rearrangement uses TRBV7-2 and TRBJ2-7; TRBD2 aligns across 9 bases. V shed 3 bases and J 0 bases; nucleotides not matched to a gene: 6. This CDR3 has 16 residues. The V gene's germline CDR1 is SGHTA and CDR2 FQGNSA. CDR3 loop: CASSFASSGDSYEQYF. CDR3 in DNA: TGTGCCAGCAGCTTTGCTTCTAGCGGGGACTCCTACGAGCAGTACTTC.

CDR3 protein: CASSLGFSEQYF. The CDR3 DNA is TGTGCCAGCAGTCTGGGATTCAGTGAGCAGTACTTC. This chain connects TRBV5-6 to TRBJ2-7; D not resolved. This CDR3 is 12 amino acids long. The V end was cut by 5 bases, the J end by 7 bases, with 13 bases between. Germline V gene sequence: CDR1 SGHDT, CDR2 YYEEEE.

This sequence joins TRBV27 and TRBJ2-7, with D possibly matching TRBD1 (6 bases). This CDR3 spans 15 amino acids. V lost 6 bases and J 6 bases, leaving 21 bases between the germline ends. Germline V gene sequence: CDR1 MNHEY, CDR2 SMNVEV (reference sequence). In DNA form, the CDR3 reads TGTGCCAGCAGGCAGGCACCAGGGGAGCCTTTCGAGCAGTACTTC. Amino acids: CASRQAPGEPFEQYF.

This chain joins TRBV6-5 and TRBJ2-4, with D perhaps assigned TRBD1 or TRBD2 (5 bases each). There are 15 residues in the CDR3. Per the germline V gene, CDR1 is MNHEY and CDR2 is SVGAGI. Here the CDR3 reads CGERGDMLAKNIQYF. CDR3 nucleotides: TGTGGAGAGAGAGGGGATATGCTGGCCAAAAACATTCAGTACTTC.

Of note for this clone: Other nucleotide sequences in the sample specify the same CDR3. The V call is TRBV15, the J call TRBJ1-5; 7 bases fit TRBD1. Germline-derived CDR1 and CDR2 are LNHNV and YYDKDF (reference sequence). Trimming cost V 5 bases and J 2 bases; bases outside gene matches: 3. CDR3 length: 14 amino acids. The CDR3 bases are TGTGCCACCAGCCGAGGGACAGGCAATCAGCCCCAGCATTTT. Translating gives CATSRGTGNQPQHF.